These T cell receptor beta chains were read from a single sample in a study of T cell responses to AZD1222 COVID-19 vaccine. Sequencing was performed with immunoSEQ multiplex PCR; in TCRdb, only in-frame clones are kept and a portion is missing. Among about 76,000 clones listed, roughly 90% were seen once. Sequenced here: peripheral blood, sampled on day 0 of MenACWY control vaccination. The receptors originated from an adult in good health. The CDR3 runs from the conserved cysteine through the conserved F or W. The D gene is left open where the match is weak. Where a row states a size, it is once, few, many or the class of an expanded clone; other rows omit it.

cdr3_aa | cdr3_nt | clone_size | d_call | j_call | v_call
CASSHLGGAASPLHF | TGTGCCAGCAGCCATTTGGGAGGGGCGGCTTCACCCCTCCACTTT | once | - | TRBJ1-6 | TRBV5-8
CASSKEGAGANVLTF | TGTGCCAGCAGCAAAGAGGGGGCTGGGGCCAACGTCCTGACTTTC | - | - | TRBJ2-6 | TRBV21-1
CASLESKQGAEQFF | TGTGCCAGTTTGGAGAGTAAACAGGGCGCTGAGCAGTTCTTC | once | - | TRBJ2-1 | TRBV11-1
CASSLPGGEGSNQPQHF | TGTGCCAGCAGCTTACCAGGGGGCGAGGGAAGCAATCAGCCCCAGCATTTT | - | TRBD1 | TRBJ1-5 | TRBV7-2
CASSFRGSYEQYF | TGTGCCAGCAGTTTTAGGGGGTCCTACGAGCAGTACTTC | - | - | TRBJ2-7 | TRBV6-5
CASSFDQGFTEAFF | TGTGCCAGCAGCTTTGACCAGGGATTCACTGAAGCTTTCTTT | - | - | TRBJ1-1 | TRBV7-9
CASSPASAHNEQFF | TGTGCCAGCAGTCCAGCTTCGGCGCACAATGAGCAGTTCTTC | - | - | TRBJ2-1 | TRBV6-2/TRBV6-3
CASSLRESYGYTF | TGTGCCAGCAGTTTACGGGAGTCCTATGGCTACACCTTC | - | - | TRBJ1-2 | TRBV28
CASSLARDGTEAFF | TGTGCCAGCAGCTTGGCCAGGGATGGCACTGAAGCTTTCTTT | - | - | TRBJ1-1 | TRBV5-6
CASSLAGQGYEQYF | TGTGCCAGCAGCTTGGCGGGCCAGGGCTACGAGCAGTACTTC | - | - | TRBJ2-7 | TRBV5-4
CASSSPRDSQNTGELFF | TGTGCCAGCAGTTCCCCTCGGGACAGCCAGAACACCGGGGAGCTGTTTTTT | - | TRBD1 | TRBJ2-2 | TRBV28
CASSQRDRDPTDTQYF | TGTGCCAGCAGCCAGAGAGACAGGGACCCCACAGATACGCAGTATTTT | - | TRBD1 | TRBJ2-3 | TRBV7-9
CASSTFRQTSNQPQHF | TGTGCCAGCAGCACCTTTAGACAGACTAGCAATCAGCCCCAGCATTTT | once | - | TRBJ1-5 | TRBV21-1
CASSRAADLSCEQYF | TGTGCCAGCAGCCGGGCGGCAGACCTTTCTTGCGAGCAGTACTTC | few | - | TRBJ2-7 | TRBV28
CASSLLIAAQVDTQYF | TGTGCCAGCAGCTTATTGATAGCGGCCCAGGTTGATACGCAGTATTTT | - | - | TRBJ2-3 | TRBV11-2
CASSRGVGEQYF | TGTGCCAGCAGCCGAGGGGTCGGGGAGCAGTACTTC | - | - | TRBJ2-7 | TRBV2
CASSLSRQVQETQYF | TGTGCCAGCAGTTTATCTCGGCAGGTACAAGAGACCCAGTACTTC | - | - | TRBJ2-5 | TRBV27
CASSEQGGEQFF | TGTGCCAGCAGTGAACAGGGGGGTGAGCAGTTCTTC | - | - | TRBJ2-1 | TRBV2
CASSQVNGHNEKLFF | TGTGCCAGCAGCCAAGTGAACGGTCATAATGAAAAACTGTTTTTT | - | - | TRBJ1-4 | TRBV3-1/TRBV3-2
CASSQGLAGEPGELFF | TGCGCCAGCAGCCAGGGACTAGCGGGAGAGCCCGGGGAGCTGTTTTTT | - | TRBD2 | TRBJ2-2 | TRBV4-3
CASSLGQGGNTEAFF | TGTGCCAGCTCATTGGGACAGGGAGGGAACACTGAAGCTTTCTTT | - | TRBD1 | TRBJ1-1 | TRBV18
CASNAAGGQPQHF | TGTGCCAGCAATGCGGCAGGGGGTCAGCCCCAGCATTTT | - | TRBD1 | TRBJ1-5 | TRBV27
CSVESEMNTEAFF | TGCAGCGTTGAAAGTGAAATGAACACTGAAGCTTTCTTT | - | - | TRBJ1-1 | TRBV29-1
CASSQGESQPQHF | TGTGCCAGCAGCCAGGGCGAATCCCAGCCCCAGCATTTT | - | - | TRBJ1-5 | TRBV4-2
CASSWGDYGYTF | TGTGCCAGCAGTTGGGGGGATTATGGCTACACCTTC | - | - | TRBJ1-2 | TRBV28
CASSSSAFGKRERTDTQYF | TGTGCCAGCAGTTCCTCCGCCTTTGGTAAGCGGGAGCGGACAGATACGCAGTATTTT | - | TRBD2 | TRBJ2-3 | TRBV28
CASGSWTYPGQSGANYGYTF | TGTGCCAGCGGAAGTTGGACTTACCCAGGACAGAGCGGAGCTAACTATGGCTACACCTTC | once | - | TRBJ1-2 | TRBV27
CASRQGGIPSYEQYF | TGTGCCAGCAGACAGGGGGGGATCCCCTCCTACGAGCAGTACTTC | - | - | TRBJ2-7 | TRBV6-5
CASRGATVYNSPLHF | TGTGCCAGCAGAGGAGCGACAGTTTATAATTCACCCCTCCACTTT | - | - | TRBJ1-6 | TRBV28
CASSPGGLGRDTQYF | TGTGCCAGCTCACCAGGGGGACTTGGGCGAGATACGCAGTATTTT | - | - | TRBJ2-3 | TRBV18
CASKRQGIDEKLFF | TGTGCCAGCAAGCGTCAAGGGATCGATGAAAAACTGTTTTTT | - | - | TRBJ1-4 | TRBV27
CASIDDPGLGGDNEQFF | TGTGCCAGCATAGATGACCCGGGCTTGGGGGGGGACAATGAGCAGTTCTTC | - | TRBD2 | TRBJ2-1 | TRBV2
CATPRGRNTEAFF | TGTGCCACTCCCAGGGGGAGGAACACTGAAGCTTTCTTT | - | TRBD1 | TRBJ1-1 | TRBV2
CASSVFQGPGNTIYF | TGCGCCAGCAGTGTGTTCCAGGGTCCTGGAAACACCATATATTTT | - | - | TRBJ1-3 | TRBV10-1
CASTFSGAPYNEQFF | TGTGCCAGCACCTTTAGCGGGGCTCCCTACAATGAGCAGTTCTTC | - | TRBD2 | TRBJ2-1 | TRBV28
CASSQDKRAYNEQFF | TGCGCCAGCAGCCAAGATAAGCGGGCCTACAATGAGCAGTTCTTC | few | - | TRBJ2-1 | TRBV4-3
CASRRPTSDSYEQYF | TGCGCCAGCAGGAGACCGACTAGCGACTCCTACGAGCAGTACTTC | - | TRBD2 | TRBJ2-7 | TRBV10-2
CASSYGVAGGGEAFF | TGTGCCAGCAGTTACGGGGTGGCGGGCGGGGGAGAAGCTTTCTTT | - | - | TRBJ1-1 | TRBV6-2/TRBV6-3
CASSLTGGGYTF | TGTGCCAGCAGCCTGACAGGGGGGGGCTACACCTTC | - | TRBD1 | TRBJ1-2 | TRBV3-1/TRBV3-2
CASSLVRLTQGYEQYF | TGTGCCAGCAGCTTAGTCCGACTTACGCAGGGCTACGAGCAGTACTTC | - | - | TRBJ2-7 | TRBV7-2
CASSTAPASSYNEQFF | TGTGCCAGCAGCACCGCCCCCGCCAGCTCCTACAATGAGCAGTTCTTC | - | - | TRBJ2-1 | TRBV9
CASSNLNYGYTF | TGTGCCAGCAGCAACTTAAACTATGGCTACACCTTC | - | - | TRBJ1-2 | TRBV6-2/TRBV6-3
CASSLRGTGNTEAFF | TGTGCCAGCAGTTTACGGGGGACAGGGAACACTGAAGCTTTCTTT | - | TRBD1 | TRBJ1-1 | TRBV28
CASSSNSGRRTYNEQFF | TGTGCCAGCAGCTCAAATAGCGGGAGAAGGACGTACAATGAGCAGTTCTTC | - | TRBD2 | TRBJ2-1 | TRBV4-2
CASSKRTGNQPQHF | TGTGCCAGTAGTAAAAGGACAGGGAATCAGCCCCAGCATTTT | once | TRBD1 | TRBJ1-5 | TRBV19
CASSERTSGSYNEQFF | TGTGCCAGCAGCGAAAGGACTAGCGGCTCCTACAATGAGCAGTTCTTC | - | TRBD2 | TRBJ2-1 | TRBV9
CAWSVGGYTGELFF | TGTGCCTGGAGTGTAGGGGGGTACACCGGGGAGCTGTTTTTT | - | - | TRBJ2-2 | TRBV30
CASSLNRDRSNNEQFF | TGTGCCAGCAGCTTAAACCGGGACAGGTCCAACAATGAGCAGTTCTTC | - | TRBD1 | TRBJ2-1 | TRBV7-2
CASSLGTDGGQYF | TGTGCCAGCAGCCTCGGGACAGATGGAGGGCAGTACTTC | - | TRBD1 | TRBJ2-7 | TRBV11-3